The 21 T cell receptor beta chains listed next were all sequenced from one sample in a study of cytomegalovirus exposure and HLA in healthy donors. The primer mix had 60 Vbeta and 13 Jbeta primers. Profiling relied on immunoSEQ multiplex PCR, and the TCRdb table lists in-frame clones only, not all of them. The sample holds some 100,000 clones; over 75% are singletons and the top ten take approximately 11%. Source material: PBMCs. The receptors were sampled from a man aged 35-49 years in good health and CMV-seropositive.

This chain connects TRBV2 to TRBJ2-7; D possibly corresponds to TRBD1 (5 bases). Trimming shortened V by 5 bases and J by 2 bases, and 13 bases separated the two germline ends. CDR1 SNHLY and CDR2 FYNNEI come from the germline V gene. This CDR3 contains 14 residues. The CDR3 reads CASSRKTAPYEQYF. CDR3 in DNA: TGTGCCAGCAGTAGAAAGACAGCTCCCTACGAGCAGTACTTC.

V is TRBV25-1 and J is TRBJ1-2, with 10 positions matching TRBD1. J was trimmed by 7 bases and V by 3 bases; bases with no gene match: 2. Germline CDR1 is MGHDK and CDR2 is SYGVNS. The CDR3 is 13 amino acids. Here the CDR3 reads CASSDWTGGGYTF. CDR3 bases: TGTGCCAGCAGTGACTGGACAGGGGGTGGCTACACCTTC.

The chain employs TRBV27 and TRBJ1-2; D may be TRBD1 (5 bases). V was clipped by 5 bases and J by 3 bases, with 13 bases between them. Germline assignment: CDR1 MNHEY and CDR2 SMNVEV (reference sequence). The CDR3 has 14 amino acids. The CDR3 reads CASSATSGYYGYTF. The CDR3 bases are TGTGCCAGCAGTGCAACTTCAGGGTACTATGGCTACACCTTC.

The count of this clone is one. The V gene is TRBV7-8, the J gene TRBJ2-7; TRBD2 matches at 14 bases. The V segment lost 1 base and the J segment 2 bases; nucleotides outside the gene matches: 7. CDR3 length: 18 residues. From germline, CDR1 is SGHVS and CDR2 FQNEAQ. The CDR3 DNA reads TGTGCCAGCAGCTTAGTGTTTGGGACTAGCGGGGGAACCTACGAGCAGTACTTC. This gives the protein CASSLVFGTSGGTYEQYF.

The V gene is TRBV7-9, the J gene TRBJ2-5; the D gene is possibly TRBD2 (7 bases). The J call may be mistaken, given a closer DNA end match to TRBJ2-7. Germline CDR1 reads SEHNR; CDR2 reads FQNEAQ (reference sequence). This CDR3 has 15 amino acids. CDR3 nucleotide sequence: TGTGCCAGCAGCTTAGGGGGGGGCGGTAGTTACGAGCAGTACTTC. This translates into CASSLGGGGSYEQYF.

V and J are TRBV2 and TRBJ2-1; the D is unclear. Germline CDR1 and CDR2: SNHLY and FYNNEI. Deletions cut 4 bases from V and 3 bases from J, with 4 bases between. The CDR3 length is 12 residues. The CDR3 DNA is TGTGCCAGCAGTGTCGGCTACAATGAGCAGTTCTTC. This translates into CASSVGYNEQFF.

As DNA, the CDR3 is TGTGCCAGCAGCTTGGAGCAGGGGCCAAGGTACAATGAGCAGTTCTTC. Its translation is CASSLEQGPRYNEQFF. This chain links TRBV5-5 with TRBJ2-1; D may be TRBD1 (6 bases). This CDR3 is 16 amino acids long. V gave up 0 bases and J gave up 4 bases, with 14 bases separating them. Germline CDR1 reads SGHKS; CDR2 reads YYEKEE (reference sequence).

CDR3 residues: CASTGSPNQPQHF. The CDR3 DNA is TGTGCCAGCACAGGGTCCCCTAATCAGCCCCAGCATTTT. The rearrangement joins TRBV7-2 to TRBJ1-5; TRBD1 might be the D (5 bases). Between the trimmed V and J ends, which lost 7 bases and 4 bases, there was a span of 11 bases. Germline CDR1 reads SGHTA; CDR2 reads FQGNSA. The CDR3 has 13 amino acids.

The chain employs TRBV13 and TRBJ1-3; D not resolved. The CDR3 sequence is 13 residues long. Per germline, CDR1 PRHDT and CDR2 FYEKMQ (reference sequence). The V end was cut by 7 bases, the J end by 1 base, with 8 bases between. The CDR3 region is CASKSGSGNTIYF. The CDR3 DNA sequence: TGTGCCAGCAAATCCGGTTCTGGAAACACCATATATTTT.

This chain uses TRBV6-1 with TRBJ2-5; 14 bases agree with TRBD2. The J call is uncertain, as TRBJ2-7 better fits the DNA end. The CDR3 length is 15 residues. Germline CDR1 is MNHNS and CDR2 is SASEGT. This CDR3 reads CASSKTSGGALEQYF. The DNA for the CDR3 is TGTGCCAGCAGTAAGACTAGCGGGGGGGCCCTCGAGCAGTACTTC.

This chain joins TRBV4-1 and TRBJ2-7; TRBD1 is a possible D gene (6 bases). Germline V gene data show CDR1 as MGHRA and CDR2 as YSYEKL. V dropped 0 bases and J dropped 3 bases, with 12 bases sitting between them. This CDR3 has 15 residues. CDR3 sequence reads: CASSQERTVNYEQYF. The CDR3 DNA reads TGCGCCAGCAGCCAAGAACGGACAGTTAACTACGAGCAGTACTTC.

This clone was observed a few times. The rearrangement joins TRBV19 to TRBJ1-1; weak D call: TRBD1 (5 bases). This CDR3 is built from 13 residues. V lost 6 bases and J lost 5, with 13 bases in between. Per the germline V gene, CDR1 is LNHDA and CDR2 is SQIVND (reference sequence). The DNA for the CDR3 is TGTGCCAGTAGGAGGGAGGGGAGGACTGAAGCTTTCTTT. This encodes CASRREGRTEAFF.

The V and J genes are TRBV28 and TRBJ2-2, with D tentatively TRBD2 (5 bases). Germline assignment: CDR1 MDHEN and CDR2 SYDVKM. The CDR3 is 13 residues long. Trimming took 4 bases from V and 7 from J, leaving 10 bases between them. Here the CDR3 reads CASSWTGFGELFF. CDR3 sequence (DNA): TGTGCCAGCAGTTGGACGGGGTTCGGGGAGCTGTTTTTT.

The gene calls are TRBV7-6 and TRBJ1-5; TRBD1 matches at 9 bases. V shed 5 bases, J shed 1 base, and the junction held 3 bases outside the gene matches. The germline gives CDR1 SGHVS, CDR2 FNYEAQ. The length of the CDR3 is 15 residues. The CDR3 region has the DNA TGTGCCAGCAGCCCGGGGACAGGGAGCAATCAGCCCCAGCATTTT. It codes for CASSPGTGSNQPQHF.

This rearrangement joins TRBV5-1 to TRBJ2-5; D may be TRBD2 (5 bases). The CDR3 is 14 residues long. The germline V gene encodes CDR1 SGHRS and CDR2 YFSETQ. V lost 0 bases and J 4 bases, leaving 10 bases between the germline ends. CDR3 DNA sequence: TGCGCCAGCAGCTTGGTACTAGGAGGAGAGACCCAGTACTTC. Its protein product is CASSLVLGGETQYF.

This clone occurred once. The genes are TRBV7-2 and TRBJ1-6; tentative D call: TRBD1 (6 bases). The CDR3 has 14 amino acids. The V end lost 5 bases, the J end lost 10 bases, and 15 bases lay between the germline ends. Germline V gene data show CDR1 as SGHTA and CDR2 as FQGNSA. The CDR3 loop reads CASSPGGRASPLHF. The CDR3, as DNA: TGTGCCAGCAGCCCGGGGGGGCGCGCCTCACCCCTCCACTTT.

This chain joins TRBV19 and TRBJ2-7, with 9 positions matching TRBD1. In germline, CDR1 is LNHDA, CDR2 SQIVND (reference sequence). The CDR3 sequence is 14 residues long. V lost 6 bases to trimming and J lost 7 bases; unmatched junction nucleotides: 10. CDR3 sequence reads: CASRPGTGMSEQYF. As DNA, the CDR3 is TGTGCCAGTAGGCCCGGGACAGGGATGTCAGAGCAGTACTTC.

The chain employs TRBV5-6 and TRBJ1-4; D is possibly TRBD1 (5 bases). Trimming pared 3 bases from V and 3 bases from J, leaving 12 bases between. Germline V gives CDR1 SGHDT, CDR2 YYEEEE. This CDR3 spans 15 amino acids. The DNA of the CDR3 is TGTGCCAGCAGCTCGCTGACAGCCGCTAATGAAAAACTGTTTTTT. Translated, it gives CASSSLTAANEKLFF.

The chain employs TRBV7-2 and TRBJ2-4, with D uncertain. Germline V gene data show CDR1 as SGHTA and CDR2 as FQGNSA. The CDR3 sequence is 15 residues long. Trimming cost V 0 bases and J 8 bases, with 14 bases left between them. CDR3 nucleotide sequence: TGTGCCAGCAGCTTAGCGGGCACTGCCATAGACATTCAGTACTTC. Its translation is CASSLAGTAIDIQYF.

V gene TRBV7-2 combines with J gene TRBJ2-6; TRBD1 might be the D (6 bases). This CDR3 contains 16 residues. Trimming took off 5 bases at V and 3 bases at J, with 14 bases between the two ends. Looked up from germline, CDR1 is SGHTA and CDR2 is FQGNSA. CDR3 nucleotide sequence: TGTGCCAGCAGCCAAGACGCAGGGGTTGGGGCCAACGTCCTGACTTTC. This codes for CASSQDAGVGANVLTF.

This chain links TRBV29-1 with TRBJ2-3; D is unclear. V was clipped by 4 bases and J by 2 bases, with 13 bases between them. CDR3 length equals 14 residues. The germline V gene encodes CDR1 SQVTM and CDR2 ANQGSEA. The CDR3 coding sequence is TGCAGCGTTGGAACAGAGACCTACACAGATACGCAGTATTTT. Protein product: CSVGTETYTDTQYF.